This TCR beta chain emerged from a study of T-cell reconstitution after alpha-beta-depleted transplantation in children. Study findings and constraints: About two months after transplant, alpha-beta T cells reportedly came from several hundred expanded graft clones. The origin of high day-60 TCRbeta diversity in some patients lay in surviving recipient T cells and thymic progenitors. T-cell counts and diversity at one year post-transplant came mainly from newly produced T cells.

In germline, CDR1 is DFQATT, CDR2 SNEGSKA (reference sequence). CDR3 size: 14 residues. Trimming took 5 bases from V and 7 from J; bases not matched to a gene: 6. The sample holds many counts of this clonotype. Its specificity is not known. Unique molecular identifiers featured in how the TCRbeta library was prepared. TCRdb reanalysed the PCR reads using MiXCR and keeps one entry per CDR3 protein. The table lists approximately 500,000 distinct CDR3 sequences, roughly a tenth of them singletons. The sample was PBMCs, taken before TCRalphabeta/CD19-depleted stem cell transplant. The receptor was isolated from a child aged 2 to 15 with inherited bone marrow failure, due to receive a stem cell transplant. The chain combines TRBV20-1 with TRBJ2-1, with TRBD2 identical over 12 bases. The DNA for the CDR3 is TGCAGTGCTTACACTAGCGGGAGGAGTAATGAGCAGTTCTTC. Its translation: CSAYTSGRSNEQFF.